The 32 T cell receptor beta chains below were found in one sample sequenced in a study of CD8 T cells in Susac syndrome. The RNA input was roughly 0.45 to 1 ug, and it was reverse transcribed with random hexamers. TCRdb itself ran the immunoSEQ multiplex PCR reads through MiXCR, one entry per CDR3 protein. Of hundreds of thousands of distinct CDR3 sequences in the sample, approximately 95% are singletons; the top ten hold 0.07% to 0.095%. Source material: CD4+ T cells from PBMCs. The receptors here all came from a human donor with multiple sclerosis.

This clonotype was observed a few times. The chain uses TRBV20-1 and TRBJ1-1, with TRBD1 as a possible D gene (6 bases). This CDR3 is built from 17 residues. Per germline, CDR1 DFQATT and CDR2 SNEGSKA (reference sequence). The V end lost 0 bases, the J end lost 1 base, and 18 bases lay between the germline ends. The chain's CDR3 is CSARDQSPSGANTEAFF. Here the CDR3 DNA reads TGCAGTGCTAGAGATCAAAGCCCCTCAGGGGCGAACACTGAAGCTTTCTTT.

This clonotype appeared a single time. This rearrangement joins TRBV7-9 to TRBJ1-1; no clear D gene. CDR3 size: 13 residues. The germline V and J ends were trimmed by 4 bases and 2 bases, with 8 bases remaining between them. Germline V gives CDR1 SEHNR, CDR2 FQNEAQ (reference sequence). The CDR3 region is CASSSNHNTEAFF. The CDR3 DNA reads as TGTGCCAGCAGCTCTAATCACAACACTGAAGCTTTCTTT.

The CDR3 coding sequence is TGTGCGTGCACTGAGTTAGCGGGGGCCTACGAGCAGTACTTC. This encodes CACTELAGAYEQYF. The genes are TRBV30 and TRBJ2-7; TRBD2 matches at 9 bases. Germline V lookup: CDR1 GTSNPN, CDR2 SVGIG (reference sequence). CDR3 length: 14 residues.

The count of this clonotype is one. The rearrangement joins TRBV3-1 to TRBJ2-7; possibly TRBD2 for D (6 bases). The CDR3 sequence is 16 residues long. CDR1 is LGHDT, CDR2 YNNKEL, per germline (reference sequence). Trimming pared 1 base from V and 7 bases from J, leaving 20 bases between. The chain's CDR3 is CASSQGIGEVGTEQYV. The CDR3 nucleotides are TGTGCCAGCAGCCAAGGCATTGGGGAGGTGGGTACGGAGCAGTACGTC.

This chain uses TRBV18 with TRBJ2-2; D remains ambiguous. This CDR3 has 14 residues. Trimming shortened V by 2 bases and J by 0 bases, and 4 bases separated the two germline ends. CDR1 is KGHSH and CDR2 is LQKENI in the germline V gene. CDR3 loop: CASSPSTNTGELFF. In DNA, the CDR3 is TGTGCCAGCTCACCAAGCACGAACACCGGGGAGCTGTTTTTT.

The chain is built from TRBV12-3 or TRBV12-4 and TRBJ1-2, with unresolved D. Trimming pared 6 bases from V and 2 bases from J, leaving 16 bases between. The CDR3 totals 15 residues. The CDR3 sequence is CASSYQDGRNYGYTF. The CDR3 DNA sequence: TGTGCCAGCAGCTACCAGGACGGGCGGAACTATGGCTACACCTTC.

This clonotype occurred a few times. V and J are TRBV5-6 and TRBJ2-3; 10 bases are a match to TRBD2. CDR1 and CDR2 from the germline V gene are SGHDT and YYEEEE. The CDR3 is 15 amino acids. J gave up 1 base and V 2 bases, and 1 base lay outside the gene matches. The CDR3 is CASSFSGGRTDTQYF. CDR3 in DNA: TGTGCCAGCAGCTTTAGCGGGGGGCGCACAGATACGCAGTATTTT.

The rearrangement links TRBV27 to TRBJ2-6; weak D call: TRBD1 (6 bases). This CDR3 has 15 amino acids. Germline assignment: CDR1 MNHEY and CDR2 SMNVEV (reference sequence). V lost 5 bases and J lost 4, with 12 bases in between. The CDR3 DNA follows: TGTGCCAGCAGTACGGACAGCCTGGGGGCCAACGTCCTGACTTTC. Encoded protein: CASSTDSLGANVLTF.

This chain uses TRBV9 with TRBJ2-7; a possible D gene is TRBD1 (6 bases). Per germline, CDR1 SGDLS and CDR2 YYNGEE. V was pared by 0 bases and J by 2 bases, with 9 bases between. This CDR3 comprises 14 residues. The CDR3 DNA reads as TGTGCCAGCAGCGTAGGACAGGAACCCTACGAGCAGTACTTC. This translates into CASSVGQEPYEQYF.

V and J are TRBV29-1 and TRBJ1-1, with D unclear. Germline V gene sequence: CDR1 SQVTM, CDR2 ANQGSEA. CDR3 length: 9 amino acids. Trimming cost V 4 bases and J 4 bases, with 1 base left between them. The CDR3 loop reads CSVGTEAFF. The DNA of the CDR3 is TGCAGCGTTGGCACTGAAGCTTTCTTT.

This chain uses TRBV4-1 with TRBJ1-1, with TRBD1 identical over 10 bases. V lost 4 bases and J lost 4; bases outside the gene matches: 3. This CDR3 region has 14 residues. Germline V lookup: CDR1 MGHRA, CDR2 YSYEKL. The CDR3 region is CASSLGDRGTEAFF. CDR3 in DNA: TGCGCCAGCAGCCTAGGGGACAGGGGCACTGAAGCTTTCTTT.

V gene TRBV28 combines with J gene TRBJ1-1; no reliable D call. With 6 bases removed from V and 0 bases from J, the gap between germline ends came to 17 bases. The CDR3 sequence is 16 residues long. Germline V gives CDR1 MDHEN, CDR2 SYDVKM. The CDR3 spells CASRPSHSPLNTEAFF. In DNA form, the CDR3 reads TGTGCCAGCAGGCCCTCTCACTCTCCACTGAACACTGAAGCTTTCTTT.

The sample holds a few counts of this clonotype. The V and J genes are TRBV30 and TRBJ2-7, with a possible D match to TRBD2 (5 bases). V lost 3 bases and J 4 bases, leaving 7 bases between the germline ends. The CDR3 has 11 residues. Germline values: CDR1 GTSNPN, CDR2 SVGIG (reference sequence). This CDR3 reads CAWRGSYEQYF. The DNA for the CDR3 is TGTGCCTGGAGGGGGAGTTACGAGCAGTACTTC.

The chain recombines TRBV5-1 with TRBJ2-3; D is perhaps TRBD1 or TRBD2 (5 bases each). V was clipped by 6 bases and J by 2 bases, with 13 bases between them. Germline CDR1 and CDR2: SGHRS and YFSETQ. The length of the CDR3 is 14 residues. The CDR3 loop reads CASKLSGHTDTQYF. CDR3 DNA: TGCGCCAGCAAGCTTTCGGGGCACACAGATACGCAGTATTTT.

This sequence joins TRBV20-1 and TRBJ2-1, with 7 bases identical to TRBD2. Germline CDR1 reads DFQATT; CDR2 reads SNEGSKA (reference sequence). The trim removed 6 bases at V and 1 base at J, leaving 9 bases unmatched. CDR3 length equals 15 residues. The CDR3 DNA is TGCAGTGCGATGGACGGGGAGGGATCCTACAATGAGCAGTTCTTC. This gives the protein CSAMDGEGSYNEQFF.

J is TRBJ2-7 and V is TRBV2; maybe TRBD2 (5 bases). The CDR3 contains 14 residues. The V and J ends lost 6 bases and 5 bases respectively, with 17 bases between them. The germline V gene has CDR1 SNHLY and CDR2 FYNNEI. CDR3 amino acids: CASSLDPRGHEQYF. The CDR3 coding sequence is TGTGCCAGCAGCCTTGATCCGAGAGGGCACGAGCAGTACTTC.

V usage is TRBV7-2 and J usage is TRBJ2-3, with 11 bases fitting TRBD2. Trimming cost V 3 bases and J 5 bases; bases outside gene matches: 7. The length of the CDR3 is 16 residues. From germline, CDR1 is SGHTA and CDR2 FQGNSA. The CDR3 sequence: CASSFTLAGVGDTQYF. The CDR3 DNA is TGTGCCAGCAGCTTCACACTAGCGGGGGTAGGAGATACGCAGTATTTT.

The chain links TRBV3-1 to TRBJ1-1, with a weak D call TRBD1 (5 bases). Germline V gene lookup returns CDR1 LGHDT and CDR2 YNNKEL (reference sequence). The CDR3 consists of 15 residues. Trimming took 5 bases from V and 0 from J, leaving 13 bases between them. The DNA of the CDR3 is TGTGCCAGCAGCTGGGGGGAAAGCATGAACACTGAAGCTTTCTTT. The encoded protein is CASSWGESMNTEAFF.

The gene calls are TRBV6-1 and TRBJ2-1; 9 bases map to TRBD1. The ends lost 7 bases at V and 6 bases at J; junction bases unmatched: 10. Per germline, CDR1 MNHNS and CDR2 SASEGT. CDR3 length equals 15 residues. The CDR3 loop reads CASKRGQGPPNEQFF. Here the CDR3 DNA reads TGTGCCAGCAAGAGGGGACAGGGTCCCCCCAATGAGCAGTTCTTC.

The rearrangement uses TRBV20-1 and TRBJ1-3; no firm D call. The V and J ends lost 5 bases and 4 bases respectively, with 18 bases between them. The CDR3 runs 15 residues. The germline V gene has CDR1 DFQATT and CDR2 SNEGSKA (reference sequence). Here the CDR3 reads CSAGDPRVGGNTIYF. DNA for the CDR3: TGCAGTGCTGGGGATCCCCGGGTAGGAGGAAACACCATATATTTT.

V usage is TRBV11-2 and J usage is TRBJ2-1, with D maybe TRBD2 (5 bases). Trimming left V 5 bases short and J 12 bases short, with 17 bases between. The CDR3 has 13 amino acids. The germline V gene encodes CDR1 SGHAT and CDR2 FQNNGV. The CDR3 sequence is CASSPSYRDLQFF. The CDR3 DNA is TGTGCCAGCAGCCCCAGTTATCGGGATTTGCAGTTCTTC.

The J gene is TRBJ1-5, the V gene TRBV4-1; D might be TRBD1 (6 bases). With 3 bases removed from V and 6 bases from J, the gap between germline ends came to 18 bases. The CDR3 extends over 16 amino acids. The germline V gene has CDR1 MGHRA and CDR2 YSYEKL. The CDR3 loop is CASSQSGTPLGQPQHF. The DNA of the CDR3 is TGCGCCAGCAGCCAGTCCGGGACACCCCTAGGTCAGCCCCAGCATTTT.

The rearrangement joins TRBV7-3 to TRBJ2-1; TRBD2 matches at 10 bases. V dropped 5 bases and J dropped 5; count of bases not matched to a gene: 6. The CDR3 has 15 residues. CDR1 is SGHTA and CDR2 is FQGTGA in the germline V gene. The CDR3 here is CASSPRSGGHNEQFF. The CDR3 DNA reads TGTGCCAGCAGCCCGCGTAGCGGGGGGCACAATGAGCAGTTCTTC.

The V gene is TRBV7-3, the J gene TRBJ2-3; D may be TRBD1 or TRBD2 (6 bases each). The CDR3 consists of 16 residues. The ends were cut back, 5 bases at V and 2 bases at J, with 17 bases in the middle. Germline lookup yields CDR1 SGHTA and CDR2 FQGTGA. CDR3 DNA sequence: TGTGCCAGCAGCCCGAGGGGGGCGCGACCCACAGATACGCAGTATTTT. Translated: CASSPRGARPTDTQYF.

The CDR3 spells CSVDRAANQETQYF. Here the CDR3 DNA reads TGCAGCGTCGACAGGGCAGCCAACCAAGAGACCCAGTACTTC. The chain uses TRBV29-1 and TRBJ2-5; 7 bases align to TRBD1. V shed 6 bases and J 0 bases; nucleotides not matched to a gene: 7. Germline assignment: CDR1 SQVTM and CDR2 ANQGSEA. This CDR3 has 14 residues.

V gene TRBV2 combines with J gene TRBJ2-7; 10 bases fit TRBD1. Germline CDR1 reads SNHLY; CDR2 reads FYNNEI. V shed 7 bases and J 5 bases; nucleotides not matched to a gene: 5. This CDR3 comprises 13 residues. In DNA form, the CDR3 reads TGTGCCAGCACCAGGGGACAGGGGAACGAGCAGTACGTC. Translating gives CASTRGQGNEQYV.

V is TRBV12-3 or TRBV12-4 and J is TRBJ1-1; D is unclear. Trimming stripped 5 bases from V and 1 base from J, with 11 bases between. This CDR3 has 14 amino acids. CDR3 nucleotide sequence: TGTGCCAGCAGTCTTCTAACGGGGAACACTGAAGCTTTCTTT. This translates into CASSLLTGNTEAFF.

The chain couples TRBV4-1 to TRBJ2-5; tentatively, D is TRBD1 (6 bases). The CDR3 spans 15 residues. Germline loops: CDR1 MGHRA, CDR2 YSYEKL. With 4 bases removed from V and 4 bases from J, the gap between germline ends came to 16 bases. DNA for the CDR3: TGCGCCAGCAGCCCCCTCGAGTGGGACACAGAGACCCAGTACTTC. Translated, it gives CASSPLEWDTETQYF.

This clonotype appeared once. V usage is TRBV20-1 and J usage is TRBJ2-1; weak D call: TRBD2 (6 bases). The CDR3 loop spans 12 amino acids. CDR1 and CDR2 (germline): DFQATT, SNEGSKA (reference sequence). V lost 5 bases and J 4 bases, leaving 9 bases between the germline ends. The CDR3 sequence is CSAPGSYNEQFF. CDR3 coding DNA: TGCAGTGCTCCCGGGAGTTACAATGAGCAGTTCTTC.

The chain links TRBV12-3 or TRBV12-4 to TRBJ1-4; D gene unclear. The CDR3 sequence is 15 residues long. V lost 3 bases and J lost 0, with 8 bases in between. The CDR3 DNA is TGTGCCAGCAGTTTTACGGACTCAACTAATGAAAAACTGTTTTTT. It specifies CASSFTDSTNEKLFF.

The chain carries TRBV29-1 and TRBJ2-3; D perhaps matches TRBD2 (7 bases). Germline CDR1 SQVTM, CDR2 ANQGSEA. Trimming pared 0 bases from V and 4 bases from J, leaving 11 bases between. The CDR3 is 14 amino acids. In nucleotides, the CDR3 is TGCAGCGTTGAAGAATCGGGGGGCGCAGATACGCAGTATTTT. This encodes CSVEESGGADTQYF.

The chain carries TRBV3-1 and TRBJ2-6; D uncertain. The CDR3 is 16 residues long. With 0 bases removed from V and 0 bases from J, the gap between germline ends came to 6 bases. Per germline, CDR1 LGHDT and CDR2 YNNKEL (reference sequence). DNA of the CDR3: TGTGCCAGCAGCCAAGAGCTGACCTCTGGGGCCAACGTCCTGACTTTC. Translating gives CASSQELTSGANVLTF.